The sequence of this T cell receptor (beta chain) was determined in a study of early T cells in non-severe SARS-CoV-2 infection (dated by TCRdb to 2020 to 2022). Background for the entire study: Because TCR sequencing relied on bulk RNA taken from unsorted whole blood, pairing of alpha and beta chains was not possible. The paper as a whole reports these results and caveats: VDJdb matching was skewed toward anti-spike CD8 responses and likely underestimated virus-specific expansions by missing private and CD4 specificities.

Counted from cysteine to phenylalanine, this CDR3 has 14 amino acids. Solely the CDR3 DNA is kept, with 42 bases framed from the first base. Clipping removes 2 bases from V and 8 bases from J, with 4 as the unmatched junction base count. Via the germline V gene, CDR1 is ENHRY and CDR2 SYGVKD. This was a case-control study nested in a cohort of healthcare workers in London, UK, who had nasopharyngeal swab PCR tests and blood samples taken every week. Between 23 and 31 March 2020, the week of the UK lockdown, healthcare workers were enrolled and then followed up weekly for as long as 16 weeks. Preparation of the library involved 5' RACE. Sequencing instrument: NextSeq 500. To correct for sequencing error and PCR bias, the TCR library protocol tagged individual cDNA molecules with unique molecular identifiers. Both TCR alpha and beta chains were sequenced, and tight co-correlation was observed between alpha and beta sequence abundances in each sample. As for the original processing: Decombinator V4 was used to annotate the V gene, J gene and CDR3 of the TCR sequences. Expanded TCRs were defined as changing significantly between any two time points under a Poisson model with p below 0.0001. Abundances of TCRs were expressed as counts per million after normalisation to the total number of TCRs sequenced in each sample. TRAV1-2 paired with TRAJ12, TRAJ20 or TRAJ33 defined MAIT TCRs, while TRAV10 paired with TRAJ18 defined iNKT TCRs. VDJdb, accessed on 1 November 2021, was searched for TCRs annotated for CMV, EBV and SARS-CoV-2, and TCRs annotated for more than one antigen were excluded. TCRdb reprocessed the public reads (quality trimming at Q25 with fastp, clone calling with MiXCR) and kept in-frame beta chains. Each entry is one CDR3 protein sequence, shown with its most common DNA and genes. TCRdb's processing, not the authors', yielded these V and J calls. The sample data list about 43,000 distinct CDR3 sequences, and roughly 10% of these were observed just once. The top ten clones comprise approximately 8.7% of the sample.

As concerns this clonotype: Its binding antigen is unknown. No base quality values were provided; no much bigger clone lies one nucleotide off.

The V and J genes are TRBV10-3 and TRBJ1-4; TRBD1 aligns with 8 central bases. The clonotype originates from an adult who was a healthcare worker with PCR-confirmed SARS-CoV-2 infection or an uninfected control (not recorded which). Sequenced sample: whole blood. The CDR3: CAISEGQGDEKLFF. The DNA reads as follows: TGTGCCATCAGTGAGGGACAGGGAGACGAAAAACTGTTTTTT.